Sequencing of this T cell receptor (beta chain) was carried out in a study of tissue T cells after allogeneic stem cell transplantation. Trimming stripped 2 bases from V and 5 bases from J, with 10 bases between. The CDR3 extends over 14 amino acids. The germline CDR1 and CDR2 sequences are SGHRS and YFSETQ. Generated by immunoSEQ multiplex PCR, the TCRdb table keeps only in-frame clones and is missing some. In the table there are hundreds of clones, 60% to 80% of which are singletons. This clone is classed as hyperexpanded. V gene TRBV5-1 combines with J gene TRBJ1-4, with D hard to call. The receptor was isolated from a female patient aged 18 to 55 with steroid-refractory graft-versus-host disease after an allogeneic stem cell transplant. Some T cells may trace back to the graft donor. The specimen comprised ileal tissue, sampled at autopsy. CDR3 amino acids: CASSLQSLNEKLFF. The CDR3, as DNA: TGCGCCAGCAGCTTACAGAGCCTCAATGAAAAACTGTTTTTT.